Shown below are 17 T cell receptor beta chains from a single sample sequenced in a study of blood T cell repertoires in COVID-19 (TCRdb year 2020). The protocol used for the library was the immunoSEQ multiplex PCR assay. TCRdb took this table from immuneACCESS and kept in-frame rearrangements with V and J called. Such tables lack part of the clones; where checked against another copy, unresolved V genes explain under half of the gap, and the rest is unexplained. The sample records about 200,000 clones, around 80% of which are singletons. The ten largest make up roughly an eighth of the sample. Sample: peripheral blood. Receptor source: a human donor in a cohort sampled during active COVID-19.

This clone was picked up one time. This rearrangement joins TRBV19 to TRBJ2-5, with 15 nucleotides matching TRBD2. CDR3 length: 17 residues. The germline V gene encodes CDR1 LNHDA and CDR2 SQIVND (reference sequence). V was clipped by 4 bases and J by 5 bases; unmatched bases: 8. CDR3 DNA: TGTGCCAGTAGTAGAAGGACTAGCGGGAGGGCCTCGGAGACCCAGTACTTC. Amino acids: CASSRRTSGRASETQYF.

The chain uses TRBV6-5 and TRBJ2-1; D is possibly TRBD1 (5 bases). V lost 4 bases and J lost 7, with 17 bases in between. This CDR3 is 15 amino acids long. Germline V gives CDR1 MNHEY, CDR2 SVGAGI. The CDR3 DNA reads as TGTGCCAGCAGTTGGGGCGAGATAGGTAGGAATGAGCAGTTCTTC. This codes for CASSWGEIGRNEQFF.

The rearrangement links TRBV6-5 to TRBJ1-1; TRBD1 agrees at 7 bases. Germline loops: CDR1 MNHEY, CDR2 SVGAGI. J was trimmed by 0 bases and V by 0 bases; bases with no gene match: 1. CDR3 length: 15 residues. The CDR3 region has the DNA TGTGCCAGCAGTTACTCGCAGGGGGTGAACACTGAAGCTTTCTTT. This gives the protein CASSYSQGVNTEAFF.

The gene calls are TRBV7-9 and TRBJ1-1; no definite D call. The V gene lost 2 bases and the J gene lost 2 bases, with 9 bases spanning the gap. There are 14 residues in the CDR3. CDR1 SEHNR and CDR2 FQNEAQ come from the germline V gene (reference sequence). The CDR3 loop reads CASSLTGRNTEAFF. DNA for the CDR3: TGTGCCAGCAGCTTAACGGGTAGAAACACTGAAGCTTTCTTT.

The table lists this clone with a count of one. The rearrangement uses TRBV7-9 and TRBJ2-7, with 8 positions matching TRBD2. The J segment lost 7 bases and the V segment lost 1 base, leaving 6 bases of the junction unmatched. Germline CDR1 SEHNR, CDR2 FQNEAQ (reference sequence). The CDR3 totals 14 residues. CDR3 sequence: CASSLDGRAGEQYF. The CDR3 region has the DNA TGTGCCAGCAGCTTAGACGGGAGGGCCGGAGAGCAGTACTTC.

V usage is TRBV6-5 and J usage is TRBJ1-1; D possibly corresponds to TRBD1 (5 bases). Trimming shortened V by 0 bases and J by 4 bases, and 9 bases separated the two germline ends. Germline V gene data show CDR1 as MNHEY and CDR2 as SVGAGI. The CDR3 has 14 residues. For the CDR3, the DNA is TGTGCCAGCAGTTACTCCATAGGGGCCACTGAAGCTTTCTTT. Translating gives CASSYSIGATEAFF.

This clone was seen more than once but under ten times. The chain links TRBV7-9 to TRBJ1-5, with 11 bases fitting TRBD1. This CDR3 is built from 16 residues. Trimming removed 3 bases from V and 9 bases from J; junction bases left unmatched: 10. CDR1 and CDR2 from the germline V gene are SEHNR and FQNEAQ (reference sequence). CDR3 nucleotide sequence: TGTGCCAGCAGCTTCTGGGGACAGGGGGTGTCCTCGCCCCAGCATTTT. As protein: CASSFWGQGVSSPQHF.

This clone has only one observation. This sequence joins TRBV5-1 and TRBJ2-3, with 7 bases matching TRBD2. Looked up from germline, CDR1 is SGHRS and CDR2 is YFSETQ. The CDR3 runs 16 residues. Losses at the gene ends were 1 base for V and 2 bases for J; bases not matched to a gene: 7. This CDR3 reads CASSLYGGSTTDTQYF. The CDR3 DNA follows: TGCGCCAGCAGCTTGTATGGCGGGAGCACCACAGATACGCAGTATTTT. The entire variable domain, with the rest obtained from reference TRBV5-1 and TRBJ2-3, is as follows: KAGVTQTPRYLIKTRGQQVTLSCSPISGHRSVSWYQQTPGQGLQFLFEYFSETQRNKGNFPGRFSGRQFSNSRSEMNVSTLELGDSALYLCASSLYGGSTTDTQYFGPGTRLTVL.

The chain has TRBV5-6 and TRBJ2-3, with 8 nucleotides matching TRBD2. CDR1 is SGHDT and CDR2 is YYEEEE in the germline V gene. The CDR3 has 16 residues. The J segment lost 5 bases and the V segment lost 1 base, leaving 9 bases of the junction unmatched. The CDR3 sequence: CASSLTHGTRGDTQYF. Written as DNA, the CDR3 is TGTGCCAGCAGCTTGACCCACGGGACTAGGGGAGATACGCAGTATTTT.

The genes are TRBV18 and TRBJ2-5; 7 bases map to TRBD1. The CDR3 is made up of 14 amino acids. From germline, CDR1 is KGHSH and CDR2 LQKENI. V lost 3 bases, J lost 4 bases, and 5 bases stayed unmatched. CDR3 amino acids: CASSPGQSPETQYF. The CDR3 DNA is TGTGCCAGCTCACCGGGACAGTCGCCAGAGACCCAGTACTTC.

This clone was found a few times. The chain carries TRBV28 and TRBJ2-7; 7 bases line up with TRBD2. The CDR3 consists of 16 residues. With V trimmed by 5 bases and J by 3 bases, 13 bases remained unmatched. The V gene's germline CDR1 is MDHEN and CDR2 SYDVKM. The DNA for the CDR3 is TGTGCCAGCAGTAGCCGGAGGGGCGGGAGATTCTACGAGCAGTACTTC. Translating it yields CASSSRRGGRFYEQYF.

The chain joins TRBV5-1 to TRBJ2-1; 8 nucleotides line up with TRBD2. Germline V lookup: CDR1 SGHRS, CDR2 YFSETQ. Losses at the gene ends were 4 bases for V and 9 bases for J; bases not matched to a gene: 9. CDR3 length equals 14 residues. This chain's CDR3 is CASSQGESGSEQFF. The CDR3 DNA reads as TGCGCCAGCAGCCAAGGAGAGAGCGGGAGTGAGCAGTTCTTC.

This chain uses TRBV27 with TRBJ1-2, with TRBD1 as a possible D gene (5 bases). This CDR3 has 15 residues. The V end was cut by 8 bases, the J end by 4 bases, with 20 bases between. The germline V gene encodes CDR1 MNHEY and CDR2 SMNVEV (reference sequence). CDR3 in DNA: TGTGCCAGCCACCCCGGGGGGGATGGTCCCTATGGCTACACCTTC. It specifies CASHPGGDGPYGYTF.

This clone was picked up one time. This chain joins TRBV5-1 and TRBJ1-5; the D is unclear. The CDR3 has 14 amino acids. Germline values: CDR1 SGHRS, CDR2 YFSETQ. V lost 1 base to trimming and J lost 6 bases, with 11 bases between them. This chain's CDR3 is CASSLSQNPQPQHF. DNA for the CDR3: TGCGCCAGCAGCTTGTCGCAGAACCCTCAGCCCCAGCATTTT. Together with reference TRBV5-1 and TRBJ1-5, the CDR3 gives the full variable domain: KAGVTQTPRYLIKTRGQQVTLSCSPISGHRSVSWYQQTPGQGLQFLFEYFSETQRNKGNFPGRFSGRQFSNSRSEMNVSTLELGDSALYLCASSLSQNPQPQHFGDGTRLSIL.

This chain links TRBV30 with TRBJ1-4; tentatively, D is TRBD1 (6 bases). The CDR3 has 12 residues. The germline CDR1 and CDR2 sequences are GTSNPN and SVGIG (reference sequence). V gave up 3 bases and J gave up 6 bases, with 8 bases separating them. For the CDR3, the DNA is TGTGCCTGGAGCAGGGGATATGAAAAACTGTTTTTT. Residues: CAWSRGYEKLFF.

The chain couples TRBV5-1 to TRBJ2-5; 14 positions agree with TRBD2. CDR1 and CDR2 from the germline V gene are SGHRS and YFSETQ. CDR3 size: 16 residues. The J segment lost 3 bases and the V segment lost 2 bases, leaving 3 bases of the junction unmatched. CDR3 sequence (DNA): TGCGCCAGCAGCTTACCGGGACTAGCGGGAGAAGAGACCCAGTACTTC. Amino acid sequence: CASSLPGLAGEETQYF.

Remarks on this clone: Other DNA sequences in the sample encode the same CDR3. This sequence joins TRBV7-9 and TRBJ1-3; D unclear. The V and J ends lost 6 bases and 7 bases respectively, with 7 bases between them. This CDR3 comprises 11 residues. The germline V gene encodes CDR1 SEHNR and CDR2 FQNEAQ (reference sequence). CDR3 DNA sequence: TGTGCCAGCAGTTTCGGGAACACCATATATTTT. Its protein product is CASSFGNTIYF.